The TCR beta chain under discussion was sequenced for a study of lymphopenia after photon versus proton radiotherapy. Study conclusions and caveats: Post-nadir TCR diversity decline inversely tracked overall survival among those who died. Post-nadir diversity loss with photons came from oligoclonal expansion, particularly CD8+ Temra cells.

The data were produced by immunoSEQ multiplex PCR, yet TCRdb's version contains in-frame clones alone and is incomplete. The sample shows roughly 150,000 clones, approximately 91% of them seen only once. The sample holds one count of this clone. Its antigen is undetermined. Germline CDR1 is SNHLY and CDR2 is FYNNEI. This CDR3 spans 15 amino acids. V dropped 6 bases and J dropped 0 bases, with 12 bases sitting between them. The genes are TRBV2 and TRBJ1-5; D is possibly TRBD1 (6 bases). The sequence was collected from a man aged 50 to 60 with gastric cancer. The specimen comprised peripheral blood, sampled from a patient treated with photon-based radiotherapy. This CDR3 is CASRSGTLSNQPQHF. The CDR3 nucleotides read TGTGCCAGCAGGAGCGGGACACTTAGCAATCAGCCCCAGCATTTT.